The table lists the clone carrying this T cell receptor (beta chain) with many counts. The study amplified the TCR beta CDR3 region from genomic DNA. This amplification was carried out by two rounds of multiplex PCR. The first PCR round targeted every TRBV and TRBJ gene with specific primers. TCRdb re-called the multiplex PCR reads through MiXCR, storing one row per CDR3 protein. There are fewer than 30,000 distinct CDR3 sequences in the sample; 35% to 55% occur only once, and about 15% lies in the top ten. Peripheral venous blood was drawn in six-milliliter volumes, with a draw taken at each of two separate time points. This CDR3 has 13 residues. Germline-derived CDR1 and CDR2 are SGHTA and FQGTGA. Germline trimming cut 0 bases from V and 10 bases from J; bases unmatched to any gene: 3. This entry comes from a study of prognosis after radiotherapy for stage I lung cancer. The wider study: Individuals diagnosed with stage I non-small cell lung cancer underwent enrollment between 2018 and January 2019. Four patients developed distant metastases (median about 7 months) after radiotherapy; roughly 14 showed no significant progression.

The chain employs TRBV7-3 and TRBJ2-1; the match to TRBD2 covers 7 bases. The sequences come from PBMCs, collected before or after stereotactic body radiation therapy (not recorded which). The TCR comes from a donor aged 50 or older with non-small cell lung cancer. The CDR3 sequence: CASSLTSAGEQFF. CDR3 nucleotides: TGTGCCAGCAGCTTAACGTCAGCGGGGGAGCAGTTCTTC.